Shown below are 15 T cell receptor beta chains from a single sample sequenced in a study of blood T cell repertoires in COVID-19. Using immunoSEQ multiplex PCR, the repertoire was profiled, and TCRdb retains in-frame clones only, with some absent. The top ten clones hold less than 0.75% of a sample with about 440,000 clones, less than 95% of them seen once. Sequences were obtained from PBMCs or T cells enriched from blood (not recorded which). These receptors all come from a young man who had recovered from COVID-19.

The chain couples TRBV5-5 to TRBJ2-7, with D hard to call. Germline lookup yields CDR1 SGHKS and CDR2 YYEKEE (reference sequence). V lost 1 base and J 3 bases, leaving 17 bases between the germline ends. The CDR3 length is 16 residues. The CDR3 DNA follows: TGTGCCAGCAGCTTGAACGCCCTGGATAGCTTCTACGAGCAGTACTTC. Translating gives CASSLNALDSFYEQYF.

The chain links TRBV4-1 to TRBJ2-2; the D is unclear. The V gene lost 2 bases and the J gene lost 8 bases, with 6 bases spanning the gap. Germline V gene lookup returns CDR1 MGHRA and CDR2 YSYEKL. CDR3 length equals 12 residues. In DNA, the CDR3 is TGCGCCAGCAGCCAACTAGAGGGGGAGCTGTTTTTT. Translation gives CASSQLEGELFF.

V gene TRBV18 combines with J gene TRBJ2-5; 9 bases fit TRBD2. The CDR3 contains 16 residues. The V gene's germline CDR1 is KGHSH and CDR2 LQKENI. Unmatched junction bases numbered 9, after V lost 5 bases and J lost 2 bases. The CDR3 DNA sequence: TGTGCCAGCTCATCGGCCCGGGCGGGAGGGCAAGAGACCCAGTACTTC. This codes for CASSSARAGGQETQYF.

The genes are TRBV6-5 and TRBJ2-7; TRBD1 is a possible D gene (7 bases). The CDR3 contains 15 residues. The V gene lost 6 bases and the J gene lost 3 bases, with 18 bases spanning the gap. CDR1 and CDR2 (germline): MNHEY, SVGAGI. CDR3 residues: CASRRGTASNYEQYF. Written as DNA, the CDR3 is TGTGCCAGCAGACGGGGGACAGCGTCTAACTACGAGCAGTACTTC.

This clone was found once. The genes are TRBV7-9 and TRBJ1-1; unclear D gene. The V gene's germline CDR1 is SEHNR and CDR2 FQNEAQ (reference sequence). Trimming took off 6 bases at V and 3 bases at J, with 17 bases between the two ends. CDR3 length equals 15 residues. The CDR3 region has the DNA TGTGCCAGCAGTCGAGTCACCGGGAGTTACACTGAAGCTTTCTTT. This encodes CASSRVTGSYTEAFF.

V usage is TRBV5-4 and J usage is TRBJ1-6, with D perhaps TRBD1 (6 bases). From germline, CDR1 is SGHNT and CDR2 YYREEE (reference sequence). This CDR3 comprises 17 residues. Trimming removed 0 bases from V and 7 bases from J, with 17 bases in between. The CDR3, as DNA: TGTGCCAGCAGCTTGGGAGTAGTCGGGGGGGCAAATTCACCCCTCCACTTT. It codes for CASSLGVVGGANSPLHF. Looking up the rest from reference TRBV5-4 and TRBJ1-6 gives the full variable domain: ETGVTQSPTHLIKTRGQQVTLRCSSQSGHNTVSWYQQALGQGPQFIFQYYREEENGRGNFPPRFSGLQFPNYSSELNVNALELDDSALYLCASSLGVVGGANSPLHFGNGTRLTVT.

The CDR3 DNA sequence: TGTGCCAGCACGAGGGACAGGGGGCGCGGTGAGCAGTTCTTC. Translating it yields CASTRDRGRGEQFF. The chain employs TRBV6-5 and TRBJ2-1, with 12 bases that match TRBD1. The CDR3 covers 14 residues. Trimming at V came to 7 bases and at J to 9 bases, leaving 7 bases not matched to a gene. Germline CDR1 and CDR2: MNHEY and SVGAGI.

This chain uses TRBV29-1 with TRBJ2-1; TRBD2 agrees at 7 bases. Unmatched junction bases numbered 10, after V lost 1 base and J lost 1 base. CDR1 SQVTM and CDR2 ANQGSEA come from the germline V gene. The length of the CDR3 is 17 residues. The CDR3 loop reads CSVEATILAESYNEQFF. In nucleotides, the CDR3 is TGCAGCGTTGAAGCGACCATTCTAGCGGAATCCTACAATGAGCAGTTCTTC.

The CDR3 region has the DNA TGTGCCAGCTCAGGTTCATTGGAAGAGCAGTACTTC. As protein: CASSGSLEEQYF. This sequence joins TRBV28 and TRBJ2-7; no firm D call. The CDR3 covers 12 residues. Between the trimmed V and J ends, which lost 8 bases and 7 bases, there was a span of 15 bases. Germline V gene data show CDR1 as MDHEN and CDR2 as SYDVKM.

The genes are TRBV4-2 and TRBJ1-6; D perhaps matches TRBD1 (6 bases). CDR1 LGHNA and CDR2 YNFKEQ come from the germline V gene. The CDR3 covers 14 residues. V lost 5 bases and J lost 7, with 12 bases in between. The CDR3 nucleotides read TGTGCCAGCAGCGATGGGACATTGAATTCACCCCTCCACTTT. Its translation is CASSDGTLNSPLHF.

J is TRBJ1-2 and V is TRBV5-8; D gene unclear. The CDR3 spans 14 residues. V was clipped by 0 bases and J by 4 bases, with 10 bases between them. Germline V gene lookup returns CDR1 SGHTS and CDR2 YDEGEE. The CDR3 DNA reads as TGTGCCAGCAGCTTGGTCGCGGGCACCTATGGCTACACCTTC. Translated, it gives CASSLVAGTYGYTF.

CDR3 DNA sequence: TGTGCCAGCATCTCCTTCTCGGGTTATCAGCCCCAGCATTTT. Translating it yields CASISFSGYQPQHF. The chain combines TRBV28 with TRBJ1-5, with D hard to call. The germline CDR1 and CDR2 sequences are MDHEN and SYDVKM. The CDR3 extends over 14 amino acids. Trimming removed 7 bases at V and 5 bases at J, with 15 bases between.

The gene calls are TRBV6-5 and TRBJ1-4; D gene ambiguous. The CDR3 covers 15 residues. V dropped 6 bases and J dropped 8 bases, with 19 bases sitting between them. Germline V gene sequence: CDR1 MNHEY, CDR2 SVGAGI. The chain's CDR3 is CASSQYPGLAEKLFF. The CDR3 bases are TGTGCCAGCAGCCAATACCCCGGACTGGCGGAAAAACTGTTTTTT.

The V and J genes are TRBV7-9 and TRBJ2-2; TRBD2 agrees at 10 bases. V shed 5 bases, J shed 1 base, and the junction held 10 bases outside the gene matches. Germline V gene lookup returns CDR1 SEHNR and CDR2 FQNEAQ (reference sequence). This CDR3 comprises 18 residues. The CDR3 spells CASSPTQWTSGNTGELFF. The CDR3, as DNA: TGTGCCAGCAGCCCAACTCAATGGACTAGCGGGAACACCGGGGAGCTGTTTTTT. Variable domain in full (rest from reference TRBV7-9 and TRBJ2-2): DTGVSQNPRHKITKRGQNVTFRCDPISEHNRLYWYRQTLGQGPEFLTYFQNEAQLEKSRLLSDRFSAERPKGSFSTLEIQRTEQGDSAMYLCASSPTQWTSGNTGELFFGEGSRLTVL.

The rearrangement links TRBV24-1 to TRBJ1-5; TRBD1 matches at 11 bases. The CDR3 sequence is 16 residues long. CDR1 KGHDR and CDR2 SFDVKD come from the germline V gene. With 1 base clipped from V and 5 bases from J, the junction kept 3 bases outside the gene matches. DNA for the CDR3: TGTGCCACCAGTGATTTTTGGGGACAGGGGGATCAGCCCCAGCATTTT. The encoded protein is CATSDFWGQGDQPQHF.